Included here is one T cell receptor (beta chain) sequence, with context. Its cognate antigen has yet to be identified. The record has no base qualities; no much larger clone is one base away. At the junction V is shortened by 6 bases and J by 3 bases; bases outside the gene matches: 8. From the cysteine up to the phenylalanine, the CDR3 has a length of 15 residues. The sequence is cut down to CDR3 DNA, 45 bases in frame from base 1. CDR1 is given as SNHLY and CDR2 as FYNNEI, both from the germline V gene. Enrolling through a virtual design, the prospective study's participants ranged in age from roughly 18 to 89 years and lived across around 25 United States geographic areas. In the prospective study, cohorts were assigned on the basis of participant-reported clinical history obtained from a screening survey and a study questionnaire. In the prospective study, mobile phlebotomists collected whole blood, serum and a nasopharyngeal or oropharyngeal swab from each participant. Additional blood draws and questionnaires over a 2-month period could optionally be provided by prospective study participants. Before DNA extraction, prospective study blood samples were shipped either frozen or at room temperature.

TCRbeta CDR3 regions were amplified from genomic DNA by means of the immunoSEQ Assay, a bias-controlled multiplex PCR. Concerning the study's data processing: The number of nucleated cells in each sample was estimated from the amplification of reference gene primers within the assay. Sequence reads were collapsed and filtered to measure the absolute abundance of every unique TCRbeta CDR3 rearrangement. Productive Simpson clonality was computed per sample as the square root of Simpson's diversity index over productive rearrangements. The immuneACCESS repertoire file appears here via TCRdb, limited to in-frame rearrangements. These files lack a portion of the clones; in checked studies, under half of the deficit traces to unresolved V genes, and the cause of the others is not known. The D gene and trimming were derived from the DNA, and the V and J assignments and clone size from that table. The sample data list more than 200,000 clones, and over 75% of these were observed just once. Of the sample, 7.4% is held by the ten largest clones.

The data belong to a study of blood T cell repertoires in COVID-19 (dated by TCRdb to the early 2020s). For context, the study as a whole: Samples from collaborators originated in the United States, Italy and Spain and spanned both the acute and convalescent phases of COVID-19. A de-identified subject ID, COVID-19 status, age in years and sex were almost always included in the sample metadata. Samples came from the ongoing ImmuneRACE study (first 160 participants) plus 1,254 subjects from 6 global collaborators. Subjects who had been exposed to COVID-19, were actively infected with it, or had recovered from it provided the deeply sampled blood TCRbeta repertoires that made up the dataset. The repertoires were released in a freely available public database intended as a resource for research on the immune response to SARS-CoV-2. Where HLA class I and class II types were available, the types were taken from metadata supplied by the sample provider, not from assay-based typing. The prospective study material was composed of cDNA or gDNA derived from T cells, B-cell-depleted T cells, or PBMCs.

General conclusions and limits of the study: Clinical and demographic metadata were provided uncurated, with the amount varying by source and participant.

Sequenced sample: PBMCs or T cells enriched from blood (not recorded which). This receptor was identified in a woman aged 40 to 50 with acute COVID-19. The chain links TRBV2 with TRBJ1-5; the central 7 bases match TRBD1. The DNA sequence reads TGTGCCAGCAGACCTCAGACAGGGTCCAATCAGCCCCAGCATTTT. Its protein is CASRPQTGSNQPQHF.